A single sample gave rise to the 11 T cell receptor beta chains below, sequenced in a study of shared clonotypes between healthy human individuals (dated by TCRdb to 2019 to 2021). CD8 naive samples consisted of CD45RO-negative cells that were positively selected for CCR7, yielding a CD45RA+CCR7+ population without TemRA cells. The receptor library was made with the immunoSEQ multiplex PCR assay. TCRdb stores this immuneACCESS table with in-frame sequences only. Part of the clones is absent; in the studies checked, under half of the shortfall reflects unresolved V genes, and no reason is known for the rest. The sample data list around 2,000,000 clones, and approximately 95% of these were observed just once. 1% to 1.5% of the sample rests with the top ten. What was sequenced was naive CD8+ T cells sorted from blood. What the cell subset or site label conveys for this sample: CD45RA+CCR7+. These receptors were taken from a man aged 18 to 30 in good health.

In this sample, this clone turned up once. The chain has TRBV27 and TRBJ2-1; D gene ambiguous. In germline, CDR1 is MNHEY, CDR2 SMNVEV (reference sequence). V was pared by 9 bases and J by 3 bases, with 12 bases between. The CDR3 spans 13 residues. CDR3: CASHTGFYNEQFF. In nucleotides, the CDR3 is TGTGCCAGTCATACGGGTTTCTACAATGAGCAGTTCTTC.

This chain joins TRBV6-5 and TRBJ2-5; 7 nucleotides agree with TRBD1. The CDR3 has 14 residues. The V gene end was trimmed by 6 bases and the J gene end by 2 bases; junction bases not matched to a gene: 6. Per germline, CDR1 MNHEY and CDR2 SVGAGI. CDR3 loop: CASSLVDRQETQYF. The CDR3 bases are TGTGCCAGCAGCCTAGTGGACAGGCAAGAGACCCAGTACTTC.

The CDR3 is CAVGPGIHEQYF. CDR3 coding DNA: TGTGCCGTCGGCCCAGGGATCCACGAGCAGTACTTC. The chain is built from TRBV15 and TRBJ2-7; weak D call: TRBD1 (5 bases). Germline V gives CDR1 LNHNV, CDR2 YYDKDF (reference sequence). V was cut by 11 bases and J by 5 bases, with 16 bases left in between. CDR3 length: 12 residues.

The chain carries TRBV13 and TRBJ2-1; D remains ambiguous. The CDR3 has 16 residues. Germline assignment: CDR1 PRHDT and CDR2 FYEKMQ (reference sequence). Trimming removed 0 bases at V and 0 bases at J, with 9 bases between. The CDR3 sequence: CASSLGGPSSYNEQFF. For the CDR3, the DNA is TGTGCCAGCAGCTTAGGAGGGCCTAGCTCCTACAATGAGCAGTTCTTC.

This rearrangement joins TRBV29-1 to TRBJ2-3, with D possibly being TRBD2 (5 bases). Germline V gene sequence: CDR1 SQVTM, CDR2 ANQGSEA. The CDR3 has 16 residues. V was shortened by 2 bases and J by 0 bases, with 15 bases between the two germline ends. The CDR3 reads CSVEYAGVSSTDTQYF. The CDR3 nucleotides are TGCAGCGTTGAATATGCGGGCGTGTCTAGCACAGATACGCAGTATTTT.

The CDR3 DNA reads TGTGCCAGTAGTATTACGACTAGCAGCACCTACGAGCAGTACTTC. The encoded protein is CASSITTSSTYEQYF. The chain recombines TRBV19 with TRBJ2-7, with TRBD2 matching over 7 bases. The V gene's germline CDR1 is LNHDA and CDR2 SQIVND (reference sequence). There are 15 residues in the CDR3. V lost 3 bases to trimming and J lost 2 bases; unmatched junction nucleotides: 7.

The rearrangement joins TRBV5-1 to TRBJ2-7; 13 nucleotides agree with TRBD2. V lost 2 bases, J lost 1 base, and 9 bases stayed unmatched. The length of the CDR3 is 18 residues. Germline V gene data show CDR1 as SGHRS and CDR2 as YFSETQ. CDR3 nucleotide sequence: TGCGCCAGCAGCTTACCCCCCGGGGGACTAGCGGGATCCTACGAGCAGTACTTC. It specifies CASSLPPGGLAGSYEQYF.

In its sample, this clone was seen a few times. The chain's CDR3 is CASTRDYQGHTGELFF. DNA for the CDR3: TGTGCCAGCACCCGAGACTACCAGGGGCACACCGGGGAGCTGTTTTTT. The chain couples TRBV7-9 to TRBJ2-2, with D perhaps TRBD1 (6 bases). CDR1 SEHNR and CDR2 FQNEAQ come from the germline V gene (reference sequence). The CDR3 sequence is 16 residues long. The germline V and J ends were trimmed by 7 bases and 3 bases, with 18 bases remaining between them.

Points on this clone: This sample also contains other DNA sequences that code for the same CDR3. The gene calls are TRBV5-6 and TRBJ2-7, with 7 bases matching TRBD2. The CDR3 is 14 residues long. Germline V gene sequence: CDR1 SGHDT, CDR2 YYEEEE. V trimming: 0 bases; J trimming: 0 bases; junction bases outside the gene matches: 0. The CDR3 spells CASSLASGSYEQYF. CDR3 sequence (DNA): TGTGCCAGCAGCTTGGCTAGCGGCTCCTACGAGCAGTACTTC. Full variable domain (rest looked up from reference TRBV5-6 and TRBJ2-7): DAGVTQSPTHLIKTRGQQVTLRCSPKSGHDTVSWYQQALGQGPQFIFQYYEEEERQRGNFPDRFSGHQFPNYSSELNVNALLLGDSALYLCASSLASGSYEQYFGPGTRLTVT.

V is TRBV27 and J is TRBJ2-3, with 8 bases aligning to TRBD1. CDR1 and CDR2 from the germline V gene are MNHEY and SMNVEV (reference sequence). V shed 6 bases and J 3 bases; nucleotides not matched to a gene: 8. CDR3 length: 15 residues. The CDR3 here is CASRPGGLGTDTQYF. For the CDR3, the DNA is TGTGCCAGCAGGCCAGGGGGCTTAGGTACAGATACGCAGTATTTT.

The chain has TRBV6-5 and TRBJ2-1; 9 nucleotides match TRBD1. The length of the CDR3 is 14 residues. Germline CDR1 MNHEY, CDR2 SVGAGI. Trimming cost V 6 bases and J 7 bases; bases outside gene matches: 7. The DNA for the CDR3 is TGTGCCAGCAGGTCCGGGACAGGGACGAATGAGCAGTTCTTC. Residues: CASRSGTGTNEQFF.